This T cell receptor (beta chain) emerged from a study of blood T cell repertoires in COVID-19. Study-wide background: PBMCs, B-cell-depleted T cells, or T cells provided the cDNA or gDNA that made up the material.

Per the study methods: Estimated nucleated cell counts came from reference gene primer amplification. Sequenced by immunoSEQ multiplex PCR; TCRdb stores in-frame clones only, minus some. The V and J calls and clone size come from that table; D and trimming were worked out from the DNA. The table records about 160,000 clones, around 87% of them present only once. The study assigned cohorts using participant-reported clinical history. Before being deemed recovered, Cohort 3 donors had two negative PCRs, clearance, or symptom resolution. In germline, CDR1 is GTSNPN, CDR2 SVGIG (reference sequence). V was clipped by 0 bases and J by 3 bases, with 15 bases between them. The CDR3 sequence is 16 residues long.

The clonotype originates from a woman aged 45-65 years who had recovered from COVID-19. Material for sequencing was PBMCs or T cells enriched from blood (not recorded which). V and J are TRBV30 and TRBJ1-5; D is possibly TRBD1 (5 bases). CDR3 residues: CAWSVLGEGLNQPQHF. The CDR3 coding sequence is TGTGCCTGGAGTGTGCTGGGGGAGGGGCTCAATCAGCCCCAGCATTTT.